The clone carrying this T cell receptor beta chain came up once. Its antigen is still unknown. The junction shows a germline mismatch at one end, possibly a read error. The CDR3 length is 16 residues. Per the germline V gene, CDR1 is SGHVS and CDR2 is FQNEAQ. The entry originates in a study of cytomegalovirus exposure and HLA in healthy donors. Notes on the study in general: In an earlier analysis, productive rearrangement rates for most beta V segments clustered near 87% or 30%. The study flagged about 150 TCR beta chains as cytomegalovirus-associated. Later on, analysis showed that most CMV-associated TCR beta chains appeared to be HLA-restricted. Roughly uniform sequencing depth across donors was assumed, possibly incorrectly.

Vbeta (60) and Jbeta (13) primers were used in the PCR. Profiled with immunoSEQ multiplex PCR; TCRdb holds only in-frame clones, not every one. The sample has about 190,000 clones, over 80% seen once. Specimen: PBMCs. This receptor was taken from a man aged 25-40 years in good health and CMV-seronegative. The chain employs TRBV7-8 and TRBJ2-4, with D perhaps TRBD1 (5 bases). The CDR3 loop reads CASSFLGQKAKNSQYF. DNA of the CDR3: TGTGCCAGCAGCTTCTTAGGACAAAAAGCCAAAAACAGTCAGTACTTC.